The 9 T cell receptor beta chains below come from one sample, sequenced in a study of identical twins. TCRdb reprocessed the 5' RACE reads with MiXCR, giving one entry per CDR3 protein. The sample contains around 500,000 distinct CDR3 sequences, 14% of which appear only once. This same sample was also taken into another study, of yellow fever vaccine responses in identical twins.

The specimen was CD4+ T cells sorted from blood. Receptor source: a woman younger than 35 in good health.

This clonotype occurred a few times. The rearrangement links TRBV18 to TRBJ2-7; the match to TRBD1 covers 9 bases. V lost 3 bases, J lost 4 bases, and 4 bases stayed unmatched. CDR1 and CDR2 (germline): KGHSH, LQKENI. The length of the CDR3 is 14 residues. The CDR3 sequence is CASSPGQGRYEQYF. Here the CDR3 DNA reads TGTGCCAGCTCACCCGGACAGGGGAGGTACGAGCAGTACTTC.

This clonotype was seen more than once but under ten times. The chain couples TRBV20-1 to TRBJ2-7; D is tentatively TRBD1 or TRBD2 (6 bases each). Deletions cut 8 bases from V and 7 bases from J, with 18 bases between. Per germline, CDR1 DFQATT and CDR2 SNEGSKA (reference sequence). CDR3 length: 12 residues. The CDR3 coding sequence is TGCAGTTGGGTAAGACGGGGGCGAGAGCAGTACTTC. Protein: CSWVRRGREQYF.

This clonotype was counted between two and nine times. The chain is built from TRBV6-2 or TRBV6-3 and TRBJ2-2, with TRBD1 identical over 7 bases. V lost 2 bases to trimming and J lost 5 bases; unmatched junction nucleotides: 5. CDR3 length: 15 residues. Per germline, CDR1 MNHEY and CDR2 SVGEGT. The CDR3 coding sequence is TGTGCCAGCAGTTACAGGGGGCTGGGGACCGGGGAGCTGTTTTTT. Its protein is CASSYRGLGTGELFF.

The chain links TRBV5-5 to TRBJ2-1, with 10 bases matching TRBD1. This CDR3 spans 16 amino acids. Unmatched junction bases numbered 10, after V lost 4 bases and J lost 6 bases. The germline CDR1 and CDR2 sequences are SGHKS and YYEKEE (reference sequence). CDR3 protein: CASSHILGQGINEQFF. The CDR3 nucleotides are TGTGCCAGCAGCCACATCCTGGGACAGGGGATCAATGAGCAGTTCTTC.

As to this clonotype: One base away lies a much larger clone, so this may be a sequencing read error. This chain connects TRBV6-5 to TRBJ2-7, with 12 positions matching TRBD1. The CDR3 consists of 14 residues. The V segment lost 0 bases and the J segment 6 bases; nucleotides outside the gene matches: 0. CDR1 is MNHEY and CDR2 is SVGAGI in the germline V gene. The CDR3 loop reads CASSYSGQGAEQYF. In DNA form, the CDR3 reads TGTGCCAGCAGTTACTCGGGACAGGGGGCCGAGCAGTACTTC.

This clonotype has ten or more counts. The chain has TRBV2 and TRBJ2-3; TRBD2 matches 9 bases. With V trimmed by 3 bases and J by 2 bases, 6 bases remained unmatched. Germline V gene sequence: CDR1 SNHLY, CDR2 FYNNEI. CDR3 size: 16 residues. CDR3 region: CASSEFSGGTTDTQYF. As DNA, the CDR3 is TGTGCCAGCAGTGAGTTTAGCGGGGGAACCACAGATACGCAGTATTTT. The variable domain in full, with the rest retrieved from reference TRBV2 and TRBJ2-3, is EPEVTQTPSHQVTQMGQEVILRCVPISNHLYFYWYRQILGQKVEFLVSFYNNEISEKSEIFDDQFSVERPDGSNFTLKIRSTKLEDSAMYFCASSEFSGGTTDTQYFGPGTRLTVL.

As for this clonotype: A much larger clone is a single base away; this may be a read error. The chain has TRBV7-2 and TRBJ2-3; D is possibly TRBD2 (6 bases). This CDR3 is 15 amino acids long. V dropped 5 bases and J dropped 4 bases, with 16 bases sitting between them. Germline V gives CDR1 SGHTA, CDR2 FQGNSA. The DNA of the CDR3 is TGTGCCAGCAGCACAACTGCGGGGAGCGCAGATACGCAGTATTTT. This codes for CASSTTAGSADTQYF. The complete variable domain, with remaining parts taken from reference TRBV7-2 and TRBJ2-3, reads GAGVSQSPSNKVTEKGKDVELRCDPISGHTALYWYRQSLGQGLEFLIYFQGNSAPDKSGLPSDRFSAERTGGSVSTLTIQRTQQEDSAVYLCASSTTAGSADTQYFGPGTRLTVL.

This clonotype occurred many times. The CDR3 sequence is CASNTGTSDNREQYF. As DNA, the CDR3 is TGTGCCAGCAATACCGGGACTAGCGACAATAGAGAGCAGTACTTC. V is TRBV12-3 or TRBV12-4 and J is TRBJ2-7; TRBD2 agrees at 10 bases. After removal of 7 bases from V and 7 bases from J, the junction contained 13 bases not matched to a gene. CDR3 length: 15 amino acids.

The chain combines TRBV10-3 with TRBJ2-7; no clear D. The germline CDR1 and CDR2 sequences are ENHRY and SYGVKD. Trimming removed 4 bases at V and 1 base at J, with 11 bases between. The CDR3 runs 14 residues. CDR3 DNA: TGTGCCATCAGTGTCGAGTCCGATTCCTACGAGCAGTACTTC. Translated: CAISVESDSYEQYF.